One sample yielded the 6 T cell receptor beta chains listed below, sequenced in a study of memory CD4+ T cells and cytomegalovirus serostatus. Single viable CD3+CD4+CD8-CD45RO+ cells were sorted as the memory CD4+ T cells. Produced via immunoSEQ multiplex PCR; TCRdb's table is partial and in-frame only. The sample has 50,000 to 65,000 clones, around 83% seen once. Sequencing input: memory CD4+ T cells from blood. Receptor source: an adult in good health and CMV-seropositive.

This clone was found once. CDR3 nucleotide sequence: TGTGCCAGCAGCCAAGTGCGGGCAGGGGGAAATCAGCCCCAGCATTTT. Protein: CASSQVRAGGNQPQHF. This rearrangement joins TRBV14 to TRBJ1-5; 7 bases fit TRBD1. With V trimmed by 1 base and J by 4 bases, 7 bases remained unmatched. In germline, CDR1 is SGHDN, CDR2 FVKESK. The CDR3 length is 16 residues.

This clone was observed a handful of times. The chain is built from TRBV6-1 and TRBJ1-1; weak D call: TRBD1 (5 bases). Trimming cost V 6 bases and J 1 base, with 9 bases left between them. The CDR3 is 13 amino acids. Per the germline V gene, CDR1 is MNHNS and CDR2 is SASEGT. The CDR3: CASRLQGNTEAFF. CDR3 in DNA: TGTGCCAGCAGACTCCAGGGGAACACTGAAGCTTTCTTT.

The rearrangement uses TRBV2 and TRBJ1-4; 7 nucleotides agree with TRBD1. V shed 1 base and J 6 bases; nucleotides not matched to a gene: 5. From germline, CDR1 is SNHLY and CDR2 FYNNEI. The length of the CDR3 is 15 residues. As DNA, the CDR3 is TGTGCCAGCAGTGAAGGAGGGGGCGCGCATGAAAAACTGTTTTTT. Translated: CASSEGGGAHEKLFF.

DNA of the CDR3: TGTGCCAGCTCGCTGCAACAGATCCGGGAACAGGGGGACACTGAAGCTTTCTTT. Amino acid sequence: CASSLQQIREQGDTEAFF. This chain links TRBV18 with TRBJ1-1; 8 bases are a match to TRBD1. The ends lost 6 bases at V and 3 bases at J; junction bases unmatched: 18. CDR3 length: 18 amino acids. Germline loops: CDR1 KGHSH, CDR2 LQKENI. The full variable domain, rest sourced from reference TRBV18 and TRBJ1-1, is NAGVMQNPRHLVRRRGQEARLRCSPMKGHSHVYWYRQLPEEGLKFMVYLQKENIIDESGMPKERFSAEFPKEGPSILRIQQVVRGDSAAYFCASSLQQIREQGDTEAFFGQGTRLTVV.

In this sample, this clone turned up a few times. The rearrangement uses TRBV4-2 and TRBJ2-5, with D perhaps assigned TRBD1 or TRBD2 (6 bases each). V was shortened by 0 bases and J by 5 bases, with 16 bases between the two germline ends. Germline values: CDR1 LGHNA, CDR2 YNFKEQ. The CDR3 extends over 16 amino acids. CDR3 region: CASSQDGARGRETQYF. The CDR3 nucleotides read TGTGCCAGCAGCCAAGACGGCGCAAGGGGGAGGGAGACCCAGTACTTC.

This chain connects TRBV28 to TRBJ2-7; D is perhaps TRBD1 (6 bases). The germline CDR1 and CDR2 sequences are MDHEN and SYDVKM. This CDR3 is 16 amino acids long. The ends were cut back, 5 bases at V and 7 bases at J, with 24 bases in the middle. CDR3 sequence (DNA): TGTGCCAGCAGTGACCCGGCCCCGATACAGGGCTGGGAGCAGTACTTC. Protein sequence: CASSDPAPIQGWEQYF.